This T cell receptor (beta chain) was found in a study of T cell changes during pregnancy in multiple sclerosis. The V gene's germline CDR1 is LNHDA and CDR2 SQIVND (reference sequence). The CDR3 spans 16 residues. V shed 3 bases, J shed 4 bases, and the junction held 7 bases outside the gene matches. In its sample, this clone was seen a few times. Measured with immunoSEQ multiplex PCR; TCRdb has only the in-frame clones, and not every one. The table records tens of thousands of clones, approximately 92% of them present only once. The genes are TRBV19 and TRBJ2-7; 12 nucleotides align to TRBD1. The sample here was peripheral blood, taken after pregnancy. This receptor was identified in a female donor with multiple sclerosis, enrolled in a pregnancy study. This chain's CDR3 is CASSIGGQGARYEQYF. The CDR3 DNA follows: TGTGCCAGTAGTATTGGGGGACAGGGGGCGCGATACGAGCAGTACTTC.